The clone carrying this T cell receptor (beta chain) was seen more than once but under ten times. This specimen belongs to a study of blood T cell repertoires in COVID-19. V was cut by 1 base and J by 4 bases, with 13 bases left in between. The CDR3 covers 15 residues. CDR1 is MGHDK and CDR2 is SYGVNS in the germline V gene. TCRdb's table, derived via immunoSEQ multiplex PCR, lists solely in-frame clones and lacks some. The top ten clones hold 4.3% of a sample with 90,000 to 120,000 clones, about three quarters of them seen once. Sequencing was performed on peripheral blood. The gene calls are TRBV25-1 and TRBJ1-2; a weak D match, TRBD1 (6 bases). The clonotype originates from a man between 65 and 85 years old with acute or convalescent COVID-19. The DNA for the CDR3 is TGTGCCAGCAGTGAATCAGGGGCTATAGGCTATGGCTACACCTTC. This sequence encodes CASSESGAIGYGYTF.